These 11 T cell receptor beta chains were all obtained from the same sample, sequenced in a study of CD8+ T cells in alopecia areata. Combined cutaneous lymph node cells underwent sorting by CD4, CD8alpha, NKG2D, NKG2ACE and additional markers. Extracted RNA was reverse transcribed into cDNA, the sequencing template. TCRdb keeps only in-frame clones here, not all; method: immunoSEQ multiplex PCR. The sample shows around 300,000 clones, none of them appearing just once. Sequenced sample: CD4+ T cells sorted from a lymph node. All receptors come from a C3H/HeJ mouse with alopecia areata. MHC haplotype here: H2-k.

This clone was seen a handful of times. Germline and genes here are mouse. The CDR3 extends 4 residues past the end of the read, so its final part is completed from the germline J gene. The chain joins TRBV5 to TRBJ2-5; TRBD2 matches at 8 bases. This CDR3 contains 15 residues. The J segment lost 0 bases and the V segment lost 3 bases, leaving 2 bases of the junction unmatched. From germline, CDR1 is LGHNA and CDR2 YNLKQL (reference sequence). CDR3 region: CASSHTGGNQDTQYF. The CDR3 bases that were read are TGTGCCAGCAGCCACACTGGGGGTAACCAAGAC.

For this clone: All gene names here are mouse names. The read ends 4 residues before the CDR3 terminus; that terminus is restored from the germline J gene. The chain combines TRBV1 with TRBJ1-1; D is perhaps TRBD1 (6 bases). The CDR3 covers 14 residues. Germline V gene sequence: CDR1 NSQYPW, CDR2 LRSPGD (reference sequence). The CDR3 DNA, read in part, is TGCACCTGCAGTGCAGATCAGGGGCGGACA. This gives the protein CTCSADQGRT. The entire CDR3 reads CTCSADQGRTEVFF.

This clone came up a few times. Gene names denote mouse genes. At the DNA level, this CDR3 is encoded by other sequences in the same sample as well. The CDR3 bases that were read are TGTGCCAGCAGTGAACGGGGGGGAAACTATGCT. This gives the protein CASSERGGNYA. The entire CDR3 protein reads CASSERGGNYAEQFF. This chain joins TRBV13-1 and TRBJ2-1; 7 bases fit TRBD2. The read gets to within 4 residues of the CDR3 end, and the germline J gene fills in the rest. Germline V gene lookup returns CDR1 NSHNY and CDR2 SYGAGN. V gave up 2 bases and J gave up 1 base; unmatched junction bases: 3. This CDR3 is 15 amino acids long.

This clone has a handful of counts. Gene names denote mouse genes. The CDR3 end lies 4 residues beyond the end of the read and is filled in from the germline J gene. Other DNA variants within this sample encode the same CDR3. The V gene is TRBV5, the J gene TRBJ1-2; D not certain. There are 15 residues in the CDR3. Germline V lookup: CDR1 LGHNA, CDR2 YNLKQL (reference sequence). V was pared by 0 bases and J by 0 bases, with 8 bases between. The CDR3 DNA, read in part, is TGTGCCAGCAGCCAAGATCCCAGAACAAACTCC. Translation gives CASSQDPRTNS. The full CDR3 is CASSQDPRTNSDYTF.

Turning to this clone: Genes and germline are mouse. CDR3 loop: CASRSGGNSDYTF. Partial CDR3 DNA: TGTGCCAGCAGGTCCGGAGGGAACTCC. The gene calls are TRBV13-3 and TRBJ1-2; no clear D gene. The observed sequence ends 4 residues before the CDR3 terminus, with the missing tail filled in from the germline J gene. The CDR3 totals 13 residues. The V gene's germline CDR1 is NNHDY and CDR2 SYVADS. Trimming removed 5 bases from V and 2 bases from J, with 10 bases in between.

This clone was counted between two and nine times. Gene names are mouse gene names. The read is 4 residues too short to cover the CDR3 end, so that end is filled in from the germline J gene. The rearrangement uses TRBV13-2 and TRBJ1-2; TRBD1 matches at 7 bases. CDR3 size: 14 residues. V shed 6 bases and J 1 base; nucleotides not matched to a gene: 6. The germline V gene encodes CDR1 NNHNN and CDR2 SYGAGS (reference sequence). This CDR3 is CASAAGGGNSDYTF. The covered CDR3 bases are TGTGCCAGCGCCGCAGGGGGAGGAAACTCC.

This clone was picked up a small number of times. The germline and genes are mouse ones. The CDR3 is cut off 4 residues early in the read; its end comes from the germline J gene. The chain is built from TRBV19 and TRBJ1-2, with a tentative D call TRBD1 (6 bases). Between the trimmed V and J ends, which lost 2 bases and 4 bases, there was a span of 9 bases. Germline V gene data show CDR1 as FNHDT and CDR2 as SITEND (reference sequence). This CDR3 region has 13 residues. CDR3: CASSMQGFSDYTF. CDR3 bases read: TGTGCCAGCAGTATGCAGGGGTTCTCC.

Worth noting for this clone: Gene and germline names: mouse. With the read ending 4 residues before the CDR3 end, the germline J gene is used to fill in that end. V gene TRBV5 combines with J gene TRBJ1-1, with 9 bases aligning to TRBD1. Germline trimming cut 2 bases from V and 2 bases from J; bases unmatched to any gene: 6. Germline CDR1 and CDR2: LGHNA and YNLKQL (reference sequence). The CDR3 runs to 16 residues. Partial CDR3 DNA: TGTGCCAGCAGCCAAACACCGGGACAGGGCAACACA. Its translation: CASSQTPGQGNT. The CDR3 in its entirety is CASSQTPGQGNTEVFF.

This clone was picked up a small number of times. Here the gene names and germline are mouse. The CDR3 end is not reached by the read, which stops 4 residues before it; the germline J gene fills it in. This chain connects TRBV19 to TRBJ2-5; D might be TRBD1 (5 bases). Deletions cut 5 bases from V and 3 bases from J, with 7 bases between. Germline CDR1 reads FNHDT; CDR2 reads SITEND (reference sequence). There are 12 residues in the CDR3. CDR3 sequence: CASRDKQDTQYF. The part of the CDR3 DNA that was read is TGTGCCAGCAGGGACAAACAAGAC.

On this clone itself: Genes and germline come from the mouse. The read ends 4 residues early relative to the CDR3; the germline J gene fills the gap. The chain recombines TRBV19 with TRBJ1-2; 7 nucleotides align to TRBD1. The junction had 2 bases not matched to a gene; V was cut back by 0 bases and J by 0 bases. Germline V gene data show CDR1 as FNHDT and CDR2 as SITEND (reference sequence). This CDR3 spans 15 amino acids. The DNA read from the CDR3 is TGTGCCAGCAGTATAGGGGGGACAGCAAACTCC. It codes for CASSIGGTANS. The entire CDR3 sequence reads CASSIGGTANSDYTF.

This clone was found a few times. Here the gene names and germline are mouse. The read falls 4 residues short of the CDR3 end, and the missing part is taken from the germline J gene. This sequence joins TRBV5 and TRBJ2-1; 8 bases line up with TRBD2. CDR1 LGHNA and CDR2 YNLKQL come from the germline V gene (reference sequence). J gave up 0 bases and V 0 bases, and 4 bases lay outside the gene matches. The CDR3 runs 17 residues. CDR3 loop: CASSQDWLGGNYAEQFF. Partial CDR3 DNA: TGTGCCAGCAGCCAAGATTGGCTGGGGGGTAACTATGCT.